The clone carrying this T cell receptor beta chain appeared many times. Antigen: not known. Sample time point: longitudinal time-point 3. MiXCR, run by TCRdb on the 5' RACE reads, gives a single entry per CDR3 protein. The data hold around 49,000 distinct CDR3 sequences, with roughly an eighth observed a single time. This entry is derived from a study of neurological immune-mediated disorders. V was trimmed by 1 base and J by 2 bases, leaving 8 bases between them. This CDR3 spans 14 amino acids. Germline assignment: CDR1 SGHRS and CDR2 YFSETQ. The study's findings and limits: Because no CDR3 amino acid sequences were shared across subjects by expanded clones, private repertoires were suggested in all groups.

The chain uses TRBV5-1 and TRBJ2-3, with D unclear. The TCR comes from a male donor with HTLV-1-associated myelopathy (HAM/TSP). Input material: PBMCs. CDR3 loop: CASSLFRTTDTQYF. The DNA of the CDR3 is TGCGCCAGCAGCTTGTTTCGCACCACAGATACGCAGTATTTT.